This TCR beta chain is drawn from a study of T cells in Graves' hyperthyroidism and ophthalmopathy. Exclusion followed for patients with uncontrolled infection, other autoimmune disease, pregnancy or lactation. Fresh peripheral blood, around 11 ml of it, supplied the PBMCs. Study findings and constraints: Most thyroid clonotypes expanded above 0.001 appeared in blood too.

There were TCR beta CDR3 regions amplified from RNA transcripts. Using the HTBI primer set, a first-round RT-PCR was run on the TCR CDR3. TCRdb passed the multiplex PCR reads through MiXCR, listing each CDR3 protein once. The sample lists 360,000 or so distinct CDR3 sequences; roughly 20% were seen once. CDR3 size: 14 residues. V was trimmed by 7 bases and J by 5 bases, leaving 17 bases between them. This clonotype was observed many times. What it binds is not known. The receptor was derived from a woman aged 40 to 50 with Graves' ophthalmopathy. Input material: blood. This rearrangement joins TRBV12-3 or TRBV12-4 to TRBJ1-1; D gene ambiguous. CDR3 region: CASTLGEIETEAFF. CDR3 DNA sequence: TGTGCCAGCACCCTGGGCGAGATCGAAACTGAAGCTTTCTTT.